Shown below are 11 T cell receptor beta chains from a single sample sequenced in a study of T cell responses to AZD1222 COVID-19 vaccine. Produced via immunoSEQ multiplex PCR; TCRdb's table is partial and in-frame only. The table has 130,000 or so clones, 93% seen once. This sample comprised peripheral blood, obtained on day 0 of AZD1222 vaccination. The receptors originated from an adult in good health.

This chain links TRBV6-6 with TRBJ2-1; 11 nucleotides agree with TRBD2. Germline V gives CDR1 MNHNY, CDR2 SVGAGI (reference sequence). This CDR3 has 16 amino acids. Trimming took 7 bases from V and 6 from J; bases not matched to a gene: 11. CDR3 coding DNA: TGTGCCAGCACCCTTACAGGGACTAGCGGCGTCAATGAGCAGTTCTTC. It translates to CASTLTGTSGVNEQFF.

CDR3 residues: CASSYGTGSPYEQYF. CDR3 nucleotide sequence: TGTGCCAGCAGTTACGGGACAGGGTCCCCCTACGAGCAGTACTTC. The J gene is TRBJ2-7, the V gene TRBV6-5; 9 bases align to TRBD1. V was clipped by 2 bases and J by 2 bases; unmatched bases: 4. The CDR3 covers 15 residues. The germline gives CDR1 MNHEY, CDR2 SVGAGI.

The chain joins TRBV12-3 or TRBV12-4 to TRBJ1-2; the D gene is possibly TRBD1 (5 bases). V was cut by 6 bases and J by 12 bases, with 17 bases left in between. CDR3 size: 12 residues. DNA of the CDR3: TGTGCCAGCAGCCCCGGGGGATGGCTAAACACCTTC. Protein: CASSPGGWLNTF.

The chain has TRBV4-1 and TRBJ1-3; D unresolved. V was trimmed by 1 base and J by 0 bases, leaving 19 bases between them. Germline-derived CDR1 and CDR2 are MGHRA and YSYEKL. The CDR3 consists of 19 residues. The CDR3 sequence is CASSQVLASRRSSGNTIYF. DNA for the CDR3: TGCGCCAGCAGCCAAGTCCTTGCCAGCCGTCGATCCTCTGGAAACACCATATATTTT.

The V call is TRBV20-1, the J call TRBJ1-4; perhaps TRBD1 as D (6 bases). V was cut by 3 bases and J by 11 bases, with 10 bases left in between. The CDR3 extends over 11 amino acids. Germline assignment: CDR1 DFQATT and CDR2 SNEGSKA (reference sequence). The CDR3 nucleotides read TGCAGTGCTAGTGTCAGGGGTAAACTGTTTTTT. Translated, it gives CSASVRGKLFF.

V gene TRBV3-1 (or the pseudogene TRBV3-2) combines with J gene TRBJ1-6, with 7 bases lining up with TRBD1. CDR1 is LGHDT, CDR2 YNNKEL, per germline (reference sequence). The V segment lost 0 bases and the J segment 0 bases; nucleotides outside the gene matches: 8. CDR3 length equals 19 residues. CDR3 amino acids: CASSQDLSGQDSYNSPLHF. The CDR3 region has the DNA TGTGCCAGCAGCCAAGATTTGTCCGGACAGGACTCCTATAATTCACCCCTCCACTTT.

The CDR3 DNA is TGTGCCAGCAGTGAAGACGTGCACGAGCAGTACTTC. It yields the protein CASSEDVHEQYF. The rearrangement joins TRBV2 to TRBJ2-7; the D is unclear. The germline V and J ends were trimmed by 1 base and 5 bases, with 6 bases remaining between them. This CDR3 has 12 amino acids. Germline CDR1 reads SNHLY; CDR2 reads FYNNEI.

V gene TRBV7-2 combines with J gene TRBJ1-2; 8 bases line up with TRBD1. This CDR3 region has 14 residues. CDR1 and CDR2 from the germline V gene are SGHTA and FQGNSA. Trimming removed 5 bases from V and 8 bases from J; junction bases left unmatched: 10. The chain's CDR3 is CASSPLTGVGGYTF. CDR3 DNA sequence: TGTGCCAGCAGCCCGTTGACAGGGGTGGGAGGCTACACCTTC.

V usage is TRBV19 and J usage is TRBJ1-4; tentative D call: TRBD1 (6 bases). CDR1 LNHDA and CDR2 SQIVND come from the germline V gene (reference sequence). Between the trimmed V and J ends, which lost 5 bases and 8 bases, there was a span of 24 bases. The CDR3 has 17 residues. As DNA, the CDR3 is TGTGCCAGTAGTGATTATCGAAGGGGGGAAGAGCGAGAAAAACTGTTTTTT. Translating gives CASSDYRRGEEREKLFF.

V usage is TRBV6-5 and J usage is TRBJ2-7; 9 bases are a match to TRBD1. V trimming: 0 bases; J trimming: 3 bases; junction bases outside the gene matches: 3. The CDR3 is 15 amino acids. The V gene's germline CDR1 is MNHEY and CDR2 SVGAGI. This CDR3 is CASSYSPTGGYEQYF. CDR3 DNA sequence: TGTGCCAGCAGTTACTCACCGACAGGGGGCTACGAGCAGTACTTC.

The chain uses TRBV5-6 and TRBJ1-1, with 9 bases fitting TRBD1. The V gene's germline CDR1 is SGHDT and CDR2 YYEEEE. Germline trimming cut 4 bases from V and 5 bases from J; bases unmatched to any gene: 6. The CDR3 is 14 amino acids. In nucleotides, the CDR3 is TGTGCCAGCAGCGACCGGGACAGGGATACTGAAGCTTTCTTT. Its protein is CASSDRDRDTEAFF. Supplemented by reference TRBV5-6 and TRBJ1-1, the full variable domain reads DAGVTQSPTHLIKTRGQQVTLRCSPKSGHDTVSWYQQALGQGPQFIFQYYEEEERQRGNFPDRFSGHQFPNYSSELNVNALLLGDSALYLCASSDRDRDTEAFFGQGTRLTVV.